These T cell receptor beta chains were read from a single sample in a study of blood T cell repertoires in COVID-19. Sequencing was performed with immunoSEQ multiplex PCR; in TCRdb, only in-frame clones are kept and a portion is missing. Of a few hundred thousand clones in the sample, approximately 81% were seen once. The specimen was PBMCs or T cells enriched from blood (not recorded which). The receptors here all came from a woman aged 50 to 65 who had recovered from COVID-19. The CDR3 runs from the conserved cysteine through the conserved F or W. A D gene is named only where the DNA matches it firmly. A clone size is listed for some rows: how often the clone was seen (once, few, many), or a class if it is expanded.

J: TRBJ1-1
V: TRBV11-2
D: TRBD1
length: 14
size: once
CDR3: CASSATDRGTEAFF
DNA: TGTGCCAGCAGCGCTACCGACAGGGGCACTGAAGCTTTCTTT

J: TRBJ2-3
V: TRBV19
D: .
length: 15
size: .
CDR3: CASGPDTSSTDTQYF
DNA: TGTGCCAGTGGCCCGGACACCTCTAGCACAGATACGCAGTATTTT

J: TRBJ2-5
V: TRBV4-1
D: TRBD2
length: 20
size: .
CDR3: CASSQEVPQGVAGGGETQYF
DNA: TGCGCCAGCAGCCAAGAGGTGCCCCAAGGAGTGGCGGGAGGTGGGGAGACCCAGTACTTC

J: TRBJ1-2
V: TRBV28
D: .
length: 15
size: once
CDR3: CASSVIGQGLYGYTF
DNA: TGTGCCAGCAGTGTAATCGGGCAGGGCCTCTATGGCTACACCTTC

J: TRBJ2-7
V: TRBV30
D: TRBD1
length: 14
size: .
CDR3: CAWSVGGQGGEQYF
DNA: TGTGCCTGGAGTGTAGGGGGACAGGGAGGCGAGCAGTACTTC

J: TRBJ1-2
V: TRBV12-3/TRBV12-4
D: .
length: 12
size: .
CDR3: CASSRDTTRLIF
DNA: TGTGCCAGCAGTAGGGACACAACGCGACTAATCTTC

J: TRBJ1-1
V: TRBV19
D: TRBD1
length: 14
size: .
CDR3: CASSARDRGTEAFF
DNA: TGTGCCAGTAGTGCCCGGGACAGGGGGACTGAAGCTTTCTTT

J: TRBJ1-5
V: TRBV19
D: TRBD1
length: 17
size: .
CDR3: CASTRRVQGARNQPQHF
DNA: TGTGCCAGTACTCGAAGGGTGCAGGGGGCGCGAAATCAGCCCCAGCATTTT

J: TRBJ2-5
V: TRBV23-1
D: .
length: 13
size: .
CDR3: CASSLVLQETQYF
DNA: TGCGCCAGCAGTCTGGTACTCCAAGAGACCCAGTACTTC

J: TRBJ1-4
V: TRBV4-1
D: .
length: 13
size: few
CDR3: CASSREFAGALFF
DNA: TGCGCCAGCAGCCGGGAATTTGCGGGGGCACTGTTTTTT

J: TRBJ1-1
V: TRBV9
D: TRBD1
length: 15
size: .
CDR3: CASSAMGQGNTEAFF
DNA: TGTGCCAGCAGCGCTATGGGACAGGGGAACACTGAAGCTTTCTTT

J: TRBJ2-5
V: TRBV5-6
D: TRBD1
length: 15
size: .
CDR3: CASSSEGQGPETQYF
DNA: TGTGCCAGCAGCTCCGAGGGACAGGGTCCGGAGACCCAGTACTTC

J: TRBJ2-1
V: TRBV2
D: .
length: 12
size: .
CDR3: CAGADRNNEQFF
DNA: TGTGCCGGGGCAGACAGGAACAATGAGCAGTTCTTC

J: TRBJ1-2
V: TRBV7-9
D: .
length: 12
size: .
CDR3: CASSLQGYGYTF
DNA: TGTGCCAGCAGCTTACAGGGCTATGGCTACACCTTC

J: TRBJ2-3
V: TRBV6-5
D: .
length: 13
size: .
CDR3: CASSTARTDTQYF
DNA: TGTGCCAGCAGTACAGCCCGCACAGATACGCAGTATTTT

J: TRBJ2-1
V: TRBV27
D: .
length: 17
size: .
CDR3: CASTPAVGTSSYNEQFF
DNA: TGTGCCAGCACCCCCGCCGTTGGCACCAGCTCCTACAATGAGCAGTTCTTC

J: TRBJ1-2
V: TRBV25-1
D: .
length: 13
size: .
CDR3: CASSEQSVQGYTF
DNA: TGTGCCAGCAGTGAACAGTCCGTACAGGGCTACACCTTC

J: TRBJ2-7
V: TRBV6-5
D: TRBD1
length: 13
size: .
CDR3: CASLRQGTYEQYF
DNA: TGTGCCAGCCTCAGACAGGGCACCTACGAGCAGTACTTC

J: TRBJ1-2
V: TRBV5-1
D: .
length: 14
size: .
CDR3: CASSLTQGSRGYTF
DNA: TGCGCCAGCAGCCTCACCCAGGGGAGTAGGGGCTACACCTTC

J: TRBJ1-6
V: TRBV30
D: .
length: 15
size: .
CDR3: CASTRSGFYNSPLHF
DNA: TGTGCCTCTACTCGTTCGGGTTTCTATAATTCACCCCTCCACTTT

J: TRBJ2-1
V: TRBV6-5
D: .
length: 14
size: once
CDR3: CASRLGLASNEQFF
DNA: TGTGCCAGCAGGTTGGGGCTAGCGAGCAATGAGCAGTTCTTC

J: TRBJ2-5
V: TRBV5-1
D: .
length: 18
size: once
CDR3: CASSLSVQGGTYQETQYF
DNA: TGCGCCAGCAGCTTATCAGTCCAGGGGGGCACTTACCAAGAGACCCAGTACTTC

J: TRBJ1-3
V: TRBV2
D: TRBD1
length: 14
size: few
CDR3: CASTTRDSQNTIYF
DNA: TGTGCCAGCACCACTCGGGACAGCCAGAACACCATATATTTT

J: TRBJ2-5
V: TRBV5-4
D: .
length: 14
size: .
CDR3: CASSTGHLQETQYF
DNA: TGTGCCAGCAGCACGGGACATCTACAAGAGACCCAGTACTTC

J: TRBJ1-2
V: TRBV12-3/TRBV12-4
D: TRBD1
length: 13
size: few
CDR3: CASRVTGDYGYTF
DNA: TGTGCCAGCAGAGTAACAGGGGACTATGGCTACACCTTC

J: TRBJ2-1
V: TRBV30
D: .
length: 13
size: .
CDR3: CAWRRLGLDEQFF
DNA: TGTGCCTGGAGGAGACTAGGGCTCGATGAGCAGTTCTTC

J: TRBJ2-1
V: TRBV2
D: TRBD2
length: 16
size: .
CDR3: CASSDLSGRGNNEQFF
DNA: TGTGCCAGCAGCGACCTTAGCGGGAGGGGAAACAATGAGCAGTTCTTC

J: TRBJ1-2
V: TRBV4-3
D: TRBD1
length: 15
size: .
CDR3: CASSHRQGPRYGYTF
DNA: TGCGCCAGCAGCCACCGACAGGGGCCTCGGTATGGCTACACCTTC

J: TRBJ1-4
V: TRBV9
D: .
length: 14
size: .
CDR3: CASARGSANEKLFF
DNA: TGTGCCAGCGCCAGGGGCTCGGCTAATGAAAAACTGTTTTTT

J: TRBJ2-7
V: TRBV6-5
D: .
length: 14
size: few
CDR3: CASKGARASGEQYF
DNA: TGTGCCAGCAAAGGGGCGCGAGCTTCCGGCGAGCAGTACTTC

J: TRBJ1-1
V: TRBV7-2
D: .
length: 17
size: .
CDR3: CASSLVVWRLQNTEAFF
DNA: TGTGCCAGCAGCTTAGTAGTGTGGAGGTTACAAAACACTGAAGCTTTCTTT

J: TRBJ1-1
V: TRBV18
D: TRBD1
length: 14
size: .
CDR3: CASSVTGGNTEAFF
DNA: TGTGCCAGCTCCGTGACAGGGGGGAACACTGAAGCTTTCTTT

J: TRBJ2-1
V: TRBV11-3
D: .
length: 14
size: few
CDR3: CASSPRSASNEQFF
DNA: TGTGCCAGCAGCCCCCGTAGCGCCAGCAATGAGCAGTTCTTC